The sequence of this T cell receptor beta chain was determined in a study of OX40 agonist ivuxolimab in advanced cancers. Overall study context: Across the patients, intravenous ivuxolimab was delivered every 2 weeks at 0.01 to 10 mg/kg. A male proportion of just over 80% was recorded, with mean age around 62 years and range about 20 to 79. Findings of the study overall: It was not determined which antigens were specifically recognized by the peripheral T cells that had undergone clonal expansion.

Comment on this clone: What it binds is not known.

Some clones are missing from TCRdb's copy, which holds only in-frame ones; the method was immunoSEQ multiplex PCR. The repertoire holds about 150,000 clones, with around 94% as singletons. Autoimmune disease history or systemic immunosuppression excluded patients. The sequence was collected from an adult with an advanced solid tumor such as melanoma, head and neck, liver or kidney cancer. Sequencing used CD4+ or CD8+ T cells sorted from blood, obtained in a trial of the OX40 agonist ivuxolimab.

CDR3 DNA: TGCGCCAGCGCACAAGGGGTCCCGTTCTATGGCTACACCTTC. Translating it yields CASAQGVPFYGYTF. The gene calls are TRBV5-1 and TRBJ1-2; TRBD1 is a possible D gene (5 bases). The germline gives CDR1 SGHRS, CDR2 YFSETQ. The V gene lost 7 bases and the J gene lost 4 bases, with 17 bases spanning the gap. The length of the CDR3 is 14 residues.